This T cell receptor beta chain derives from a study of T cells in Graves' hyperthyroidism and ophthalmopathy. This clonotype has only a few counts. Its antigen is still unknown. Regions amplified from RNA transcripts were the TCR beta CDR3 regions. During a first-round RT-PCR of the TCR CDR3, the HTBI primer set was used. From the multiplex PCR reads, TCRdb called clonotypes with MiXCR, one entry per CDR3 protein. The sample holds some 400,000 distinct CDR3 sequences, 11% to 15% seen once. The CDR3 loop spans 15 amino acids. Trimming took 2 bases from V and 3 from J; bases not matched to a gene: 4. Germline V gene sequence: CDR1 SGHTS, CDR2 YDEGEE. Study outcomes and limitations: The model made its ophthalmopathy prediction, and onset followed a median 6.5 months later. Most clonotypes that expanded in the thyroid above 0.001 also showed up in blood.

This clonotype was obtained from an older woman with Graves' hyperthyroidism. The specimen sequenced was blood. V and J are TRBV5-8 and TRBJ2-1; 8 bases are a match to TRBD2. CDR3 amino acids: CASSFVAGIYNEQFF. The CDR3 bases are TGTGCCAGCAGCTTTGTAGCGGGAATCTACAATGAGCAGTTCTTC. Filled out from reference TRBV5-8 and TRBJ2-1, the complete variable domain reads EAGVTQSPTHLIKTRGQQATLRCSPISGHTSVYWYQQALGLGLQFLLWYDEGEERNRGNFPPRFSGRQFPNYSSELNVNALELEDSALYLCASSFVAGIYNEQFFGPGTRLTVL.